The clone carrying this T cell receptor beta chain was picked up a small number of times. The data derive from a study of beta chain features in type 1 diabetes. What was sequenced were expressed TCRB transcripts, since all of the isolated RNA had been reverse transcribed. Sequenced by immunoSEQ multiplex PCR; TCRdb stores in-frame clones only, minus some. The profile shows 120,000 to 150,000 clones, roughly a tenth of them singletons. With 0 bases removed from V and 4 bases from J, the gap between germline ends came to 20 bases. CDR3 size: 18 residues. Germline CDR1 reads SGHNT; CDR2 reads YYREEE (reference sequence).

The chain carries TRBV5-4 and TRBJ1-3, with D perhaps matching TRBD1 (5 bases). The sequencing sample was made of naive CD4+ T cells from blood. This TCR was sampled from a man aged 18 to 30 in good health. CDR3 protein: CASSLVPYGRVPGNTIYF. CDR3 coding DNA: TGTGCCAGCAGCTTGGTCCCGTACGGCAGGGTGCCCGGAAACACCATATATTTT.